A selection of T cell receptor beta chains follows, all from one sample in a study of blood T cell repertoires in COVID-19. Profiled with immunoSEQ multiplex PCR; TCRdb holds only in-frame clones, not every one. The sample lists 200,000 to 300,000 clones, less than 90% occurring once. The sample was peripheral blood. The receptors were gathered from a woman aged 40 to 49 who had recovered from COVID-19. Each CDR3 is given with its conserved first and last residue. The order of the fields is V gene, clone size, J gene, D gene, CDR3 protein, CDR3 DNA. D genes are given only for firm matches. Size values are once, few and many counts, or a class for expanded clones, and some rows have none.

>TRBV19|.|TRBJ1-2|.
CASSLQGAANYGYTF
TGTGCCAGTAGTTTACAGGGCGCTGCTAACTATGGCTACACCTTC
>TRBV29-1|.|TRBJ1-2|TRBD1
CSVAPGQGAHYGYTF
TGCAGCGTGGCACCGGGACAGGGGGCGCACTATGGCTACACCTTC
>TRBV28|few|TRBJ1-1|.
CASSLPWGGNTEAFF
TGTGCCAGCAGCCTACCGTGGGGGGGGAACACTGAAGCTTTCTTT
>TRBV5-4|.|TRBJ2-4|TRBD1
CASSWDSKNIQYF
TGTGCCAGCAGCTGGGACAGCAAAAACATTCAGTACTTC
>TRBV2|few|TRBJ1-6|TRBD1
CASSLDRDSPLHF
TGTGCCAGCAGCCTAGACAGGGATTCACCCCTCCACTTT
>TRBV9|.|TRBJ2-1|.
CASSVGGEPSYNEQFF
TGTGCCAGCAGCGTAGGGGGGGAACCCTCCTACAATGAGCAGTTCTTC
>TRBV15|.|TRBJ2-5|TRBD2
CATSQFAGGRETQYF
TGTGCCACCAGCCAATTCGCGGGGGGCCGGGAGACCCAGTACTTC
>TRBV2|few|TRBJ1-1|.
CASTQTDTEAFF
TGTGCCAGCACCCAGACTGACACTGAAGCTTTCTTT
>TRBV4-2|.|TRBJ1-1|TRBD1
CASSQEQGAKNTEAFF
TGTGCCAGCAGCCAAGAGCAGGGGGCGAAGAACACTGAAGCTTTCTTT
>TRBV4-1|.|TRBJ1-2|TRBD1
CASSQDPTGGWGYTF
TGCGCCAGCAGCCAAGATCCGACAGGGGGTTGGGGCTACACCTTC
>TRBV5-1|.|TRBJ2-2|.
CASSLVAPDTGELFF
TGCGCCAGCAGCTTAGTCGCACCAGACACCGGGGAGCTGTTTTTT
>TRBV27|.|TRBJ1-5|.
CASSPLGGEVKPQHF
TGTGCCAGCAGTCCCTTAGGAGGGGAAGTTAAGCCCCAGCATTTT
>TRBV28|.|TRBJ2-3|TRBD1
CASSAFESGTGETDTQYF
TGTGCCAGCAGTGCATTCGAATCCGGGACAGGGGAGACGGATACGCAGTATTTT
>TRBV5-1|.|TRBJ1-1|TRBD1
CASSLLDRGTEAFF
TGCGCCAGCAGCCTTTTGGACAGGGGTACTGAAGCTTTCTTT
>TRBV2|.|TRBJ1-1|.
CAGNRQEGTEAFF
TGTGCCGGCAACAGGCAGGAGGGAACTGAAGCTTTCTTT
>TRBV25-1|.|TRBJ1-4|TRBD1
CASSEIGTGSNEKLFF
TGTGCCAGCAGTGAAATTGGGACAGGGTCTAATGAAAAACTGTTTTTT
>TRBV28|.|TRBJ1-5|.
CASSLSRGRLNQPQHF
TGTGCCAGCAGTTTAAGTAGGGGCAGGCTCAATCAGCCCCAGCATTTT
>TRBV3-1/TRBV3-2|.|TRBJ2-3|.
CASSQAQGGIDTQYF
TGTGCCAGCAGCCAAGCTCAGGGGGGAATAGATACGCAGTATTTT
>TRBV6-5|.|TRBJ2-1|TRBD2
CASRTSGGPNEQFF
TGTGCCAGCAGGACTAGCGGGGGTCCCAATGAGCAGTTCTTC
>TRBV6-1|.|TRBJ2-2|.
CASSDGGLSNTGELFF
TGTGCCAGCAGTGACGGAGGACTCTCGAACACCGGGGAGCTGTTTTTT
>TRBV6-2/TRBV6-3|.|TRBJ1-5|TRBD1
CASSRTGVNQPQHF
TGTGCCAGCAGCCGGACAGGAGTCAATCAGCCCCAGCATTTT
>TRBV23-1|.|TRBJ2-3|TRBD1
CASSQSHRDRETDTQYF
TGCGCCAGCAGTCAATCTCACCGGGACAGGGAGACAGATACGCAGTATTTT
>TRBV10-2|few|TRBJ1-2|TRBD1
CASSDAMAGTGYGYTF
TGCGCCAGCAGTGACGCCATGGCCGGGACAGGCTATGGCTACACCTTC
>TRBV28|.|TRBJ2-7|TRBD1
CASSFAGTGFDF
TGTGCCAGCAGTTTTGCGGGGACAGGGTTCGACTTC
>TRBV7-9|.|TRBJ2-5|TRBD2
CASSLAGLAGDQETQYF
TGTGCCAGCAGCTTAGCGGGACTAGCGGGGGACCAAGAGACCCAGTACTTC
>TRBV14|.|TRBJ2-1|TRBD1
CASSQGPTGGTYNEQFF
TGTGCCAGCAGCCAAGGTCCCACAGGGGGCACCTACAATGAGCAGTTCTTC
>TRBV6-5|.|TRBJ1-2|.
CASSISLGGGYTF
TGTGCCAGCAGTATCTCACTGGGGGGTGGCTACACCTTC
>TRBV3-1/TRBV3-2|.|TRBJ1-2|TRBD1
CASSQTGSEGYTF
TGTGCCAGCAGCCAGACAGGGTCCGAGGGCTACACCTTC
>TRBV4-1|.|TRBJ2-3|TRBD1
CASSQTVPLRDRAPTDTQYF
TGCGCCAGCAGCCAAACCGTACCGTTACGGGACAGGGCACCCACAGATACGCAGTATTTT
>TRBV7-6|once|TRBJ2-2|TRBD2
CASSPQRGGGELFF
TGTGCCAGCAGCCCACAGCGGGGAGGCGGGGAGCTGTTTTTT
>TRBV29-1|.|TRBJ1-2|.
CSVEVVGVYGYTF
TGCAGCGTTGAGGTCGTCGGGGTATATGGCTACACCTTC
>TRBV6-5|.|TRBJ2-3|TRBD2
CASSYSPGGAGTQYF
TGTGCCAGCAGTTACTCCCCGGGGGGGGCGGGGACGCAGTATTTT
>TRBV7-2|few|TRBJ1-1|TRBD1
CASLLYGQGLYPRAFF
TGTGCCAGCCTTCTTTATGGACAGGGCCTATACCCCAGGGCTTTCTTT
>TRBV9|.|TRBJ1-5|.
CASSPGVGAGQPQHF
TGTGCCAGCAGCCCTGGGGTGGGGGCGGGTCAGCCCCAGCATTTT
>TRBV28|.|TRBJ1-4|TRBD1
CASSQRGQVFF
TGTGCCAGCAGTCAGAGGGGACAGGTGTTTTTT
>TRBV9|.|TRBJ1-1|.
CASSVEGRRSNTEAFF
TGTGCCAGCAGCGTAGAGGGGCGGCGTTCGAACACTGAAGCTTTCTTT
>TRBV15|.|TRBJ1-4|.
CATSRNKGEKLFF
TGTGCCACCAGCAGAAATAAGGGGGAAAAACTGTTTTTT
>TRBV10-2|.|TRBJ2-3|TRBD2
CASTWPSGGSTDTQYF
TGCGCCAGCACTTGGCCTAGCGGGGGGAGCACAGATACGCAGTATTTT
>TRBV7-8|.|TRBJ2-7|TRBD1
CASSFLPRGQGNEQYF
TGTGCCAGCAGCTTTCTTCCACGGGGACAGGGTAACGAGCAGTACTTC
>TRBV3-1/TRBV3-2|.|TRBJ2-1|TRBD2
CASSQGLAGGFNEQFF
TGTGCCAGCAGCCAGGGACTAGCGGGGGGCTTCAATGAGCAGTTCTTC
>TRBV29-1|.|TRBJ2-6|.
CSVEEGLSTGANVLTF
TGCAGCGTTGAAGAGGGGCTAAGCACTGGGGCCAACGTCCTGACTTTC
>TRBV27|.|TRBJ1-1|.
CASSPGITGGRAFF
TGTGCCAGCAGTCCTGGGATAACAGGTGGTCGGGCTTTCTTT
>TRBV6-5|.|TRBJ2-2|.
CASSYSFRTNTGELFF
TGTGCCAGCAGTTACTCGTTCCGTACGAACACCGGGGAGCTGTTTTTT
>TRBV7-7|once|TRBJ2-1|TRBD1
CASSLGGGTGYNEQFF
TGTGCCAGCAGCTTAGGAGGGGGGACAGGATACAATGAGCAGTTCTTC
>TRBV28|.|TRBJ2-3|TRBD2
CASRSGLAGADTQYF
TGTGCCAGCAGATCGGGACTAGCGGGGGCAGATACGCAGTATTTT
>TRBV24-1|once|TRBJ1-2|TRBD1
CATSDPTGDNYGYTF
TGTGCCACCAGTGATCCCACAGGGGACAACTATGGCTACACCTTC
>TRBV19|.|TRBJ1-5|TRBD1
CASSRSTGETNQPQHF
TGTGCCAGTAGCCGATCGACAGGGGAGACCAATCAGCCCCAGCATTTT
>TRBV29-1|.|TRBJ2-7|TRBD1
CSVAGTGYYEQYF
TGCAGCGTCGCCGGGACAGGGTATTACGAGCAGTACTTC
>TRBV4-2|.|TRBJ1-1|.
CASSQVSQINTEAFF
TGTGCCAGCAGCCAAGTAAGTCAGATAAACACTGAAGCTTTCTTT
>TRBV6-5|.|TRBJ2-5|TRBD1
CASRRQGILETQYF
TGTGCCAGCAGGCGACAGGGGATCTTAGAGACCCAGTACTTC
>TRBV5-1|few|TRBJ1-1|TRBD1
CASSSPQGGVDTEAFF
TGCGCCAGCAGCTCTCCCCAGGGGGGTGTCGACACTGAAGCTTTCTTT
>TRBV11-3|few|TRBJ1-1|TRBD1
CASSLGQGTEAFF
TGTGCCAGCAGCTTAGGACAGGGAACTGAAGCTTTCTTT
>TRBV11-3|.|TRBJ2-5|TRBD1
CASSPPWDRQETQYF
TGTGCCAGCAGCCCGCCTTGGGACAGACAAGAGACCCAGTACTTC
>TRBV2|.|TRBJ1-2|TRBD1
CASTSGTEGGYTF
TGTGCCAGCACTTCAGGGACAGAAGGTGGCTACACCTTC
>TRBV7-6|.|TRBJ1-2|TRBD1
CASRSKDREYGYTF
TGTGCCAGCAGATCAAAAGACAGGGAGTATGGCTACACCTTC
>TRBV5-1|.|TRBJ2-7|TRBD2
CASSIPGLHYEQYF
TGCGCCAGCAGCATACCGGGACTACACTACGAGCAGTACTTC
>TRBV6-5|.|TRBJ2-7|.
CASTLGPGSSYEQYF
TGTGCCAGCACCCTAGGGCCGGGAAGCTCCTACGAGCAGTACTTC
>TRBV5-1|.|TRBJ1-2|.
CASSLGRPGMDGYTF
TGCGCCAGCAGCTTGGGCCGGCCGGGAATGGATGGCTACACCTTC
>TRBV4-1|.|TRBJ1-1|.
CASSLPRPVTEAFF
TGCGCCAGCAGCCTCCCCCGCCCAGTCACTGAAGCTTTCTTT